This T cell receptor beta chain is drawn from a study of T cells in Graves' hyperthyroidism and ophthalmopathy. Amplified TCR beta CDR3 regions came from RNA transcripts. In the first-round RT-PCR of the TCR CDR3, the HTBI primer set was used. A single record per CDR3 protein comes from TCRdb applying MiXCR to the multiplex PCR reads. The sample consists of about 590,000 distinct CDR3 sequences, around a sixth of them appearing once. Trimming stripped 5 bases from V and 0 bases from J, with 17 bases between. In germline, CDR1 is DFQATT, CDR2 SNEGSKA (reference sequence). The CDR3 length is 15 residues. Findings and limits, study-wide: Most expanded thyroid clonotypes above 0.001 recurred in blood.

This clonotype was seen many times. What it recognizes is unknown. Clinical symptoms, serum thyroxine and TRAb, thyroid ultrasound and orbital computed tomography were used for the diagnoses. Fresh peripheral blood, 8 to 10 ml of it, supplied the PBMCs. This sequence was found in a woman in her twenties or thirties with Graves' hyperthyroidism. Sequencing input: blood. This chain joins TRBV20-1 and TRBJ2-7; possible D gene TRBD1, 6 bases. DNA for the CDR3: TGCAGTGCTGATCCGGGACAACTTATCTCCTACGAGCAGTACTTC. Translating it yields CSADPGQLISYEQYF.